The rows below give T cell receptor beta chains drawn from one sample of a study of blood T cells in healthy people across ages. One entry per CDR3 protein results from TCRdb running MiXCR on the 5' RACE reads. The repertoire includes 1.2 million to 1.5 million distinct CDR3 sequences, about 43% of them detected once, and 6.5% to 10% sits in the top ten. The specimen sequenced was blood. The origin of the receptors is a woman aged 18-29 years in good health. Both conserved end residues are part of each CDR3. D genes are given only for firm matches. Some rows mark clone size as missing; the rest say once, few, many or name a class of expanded clone.

cdr3_aa	cdr3_nt	clone_size	d_call	j_call	v_call
CSARSGANILTF	TGCAGTGCCCGCTCTGGGGCCAACATCCTGACTTTC	NA	NA	TRBJ2-6	TRBV20-1
CASSSHRDRNEAFF	TGTGCCAGCAGTTCACACCGGGACAGAAATGAAGCTTTCTTT	NA	TRBD1	TRBJ1-1	TRBV27
CASAQWGTQETQYF	TGTGCCAGCGCCCAGTGGGGGACCCAAGAGACCCAGTACTTC	NA	NA	TRBJ2-5	TRBV18
CTSSESSQGAQENGYTF	TGTACCAGCAGTGAATCTAGTCAGGGGGCTCAGGAAAATGGCTACACCTTC	NA	TRBD1	TRBJ1-2	TRBV25-1
CASSYTRQQKLTSTDTQYF	TGTGCCAGCAGTTACACGAGACAGCAAAAACTCACTAGCACAGATACGCAGTATTTT	NA	NA	TRBJ2-3	TRBV6-2/TRBV6-3
CASRKRTGGETQYF	TGTGCCAGCCGAAAACGGACAGGGGGAGAGACCCAGTACTTC	NA	TRBD1	TRBJ2-5	TRBV28
CASSLYQGTSTDTQYF	TGCGCCAGCAGCCTCTACCAGGGAACTAGCACAGATACGCAGTATTTT	NA	NA	TRBJ2-3	TRBV5-1
CASSPLTYPLAKNIQYF	TGTGCCAGCAGCCCGTTAACTTACCCCCTAGCCAAAAACATTCAGTACTTC	few	NA	TRBJ2-4	TRBV6-2/TRBV6-3
CAISDPDRGSRGYTF	TGTGCCATCAGTGACCCCGACAGGGGTAGTCGTGGCTACACCTTC	few	TRBD1	TRBJ1-2	TRBV10-3
CASHGEYGYTF	TGTGCCAGCCATGGGGAGTATGGCTACACCTTC	few	NA	TRBJ1-2	TRBV27
CASSPVPENQETQYF	TGTGCCAGCAGCCCAGTACCCGAGAACCAAGAGACCCAGTACTTC	few	NA	TRBJ2-5	TRBV6-1
CASSLGTLEQFF	TGTGCCAGCAGCTTGGGGACCCTGGAGCAGTTCTTC	few	NA	TRBJ2-1	TRBV7-9
CASKAAGINTGELFF	TGTGCCAGTAAAGCGGCAGGAATCAACACCGGGGAGCTGTTTTTT	NA	NA	TRBJ2-2	TRBV6-6
CASSERQGWDEKLFF	TGTGCCAGCAGTGAAAGGCAGGGGTGGGATGAAAAACTGTTTTTT	NA	NA	TRBJ1-4	TRBV2
CASSVVRHYEQYF	TGTGCCAGCAGCGTAGTTCGTCACTACGAGCAGTACTTC	few	NA	TRBJ2-7	TRBV9
CASSDGHLSNQPQHF	TGTGCCAGCAGTGACGGGCATCTTAGCAATCAGCCCCAGCATTTT	NA	NA	TRBJ1-5	TRBV2
CSAPRTSGATSGANVLTF	TGCAGTGCTCCGAGGACTAGCGGGGCTACCTCTGGGGCCAACGTCCTGACTTTC	few	TRBD2	TRBJ2-6	TRBV20-1
CANKRALEQYF	TGTGCCAACAAACGGGCCCTCGAGCAGTACTTC	NA	NA	TRBJ2-7	TRBV2
CSATGGAYGYTF	TGCAGTGCTACGGGGGGGGCCTATGGCTACACCTTC	NA	NA	TRBJ1-2	TRBV20-1
CASSVGAGDYGYTF	TGTGCCAGCAGTGTGGGGGCAGGGGACTATGGCTACACCTTC	few	NA	TRBJ1-2	TRBV6-1
CASSYSGQGPHNEQFF	TGTGCCAGCAGTTACTCGGGACAGGGTCCCCACAATGAGCAGTTCTTC	few	TRBD1	TRBJ2-1	TRBV6-6
CARAPAGEETQYF	TGTGCCAGGGCCCCGGCGGGAGAAGAGACCCAGTACTTC	NA	TRBD2	TRBJ2-5	TRBV7-9
CSASGGGTEAFF	TGCAGTGCTAGCGGCGGGGGTACTGAAGCTTTCTTT	many	NA	TRBJ1-1	TRBV20-1
CASRLAGLAGVSTDTQYF	TGTGCCAGCAGACTTGCGGGACTAGCGGGAGTGAGCACAGATACGCAGTATTTT	few	TRBD2	TRBJ2-3	TRBV12-3/TRBV12-4
CASSQELTGYTF	TGCGCCAGCAGCCAAGAATTAACCGGGTACACCTTC	NA	NA	TRBJ1-2	TRBV4-1
CASSLVQGLRDTQYF	TGTGCCAGCAGCTTAGTTCAGGGGCTGAGGGATACGCAGTATTTT	few	NA	TRBJ2-3	TRBV7-9
CASSLELEVAYEQYF	TGTGCCAGCAGCTTAGAGTTAGAGGTGGCATACGAGCAGTACTTC	NA	NA	TRBJ2-7	TRBV7-8
CASSPRLAGQDTQYF	TGTGCCAGCAGCCCCAGACTAGCGGGTCAAGATACGCAGTATTTT	NA	TRBD2	TRBJ2-3	TRBV9
CASSEGSSTDTQYF	TGTGCCAGCAGTGAAGGTAGTTCCACAGATACGCAGTATTTT	few	NA	TRBJ2-3	TRBV6-1
CASSFRWGYEQYF	TGTGCCAGCAGCTTTCGGTGGGGCTACGAGCAGTACTTC	NA	NA	TRBJ2-7	TRBV5-5
CATSRALQVSQETQYF	TGTGCCACCAGCAGAGCTCTACAGGTGTCTCAAGAGACCCAGTACTTC	NA	NA	TRBJ2-5	TRBV15
CASSQAASGGLGEQFF	TGTGCCAGCAGCCAAGCTGCTAGCGGGGGGCTGGGCGAGCAGTTCTTC	NA	TRBD2	TRBJ2-1	TRBV3-1
CSASTTPGDQPQHF	TGCAGTGCTAGTACCACCCCAGGGGATCAGCCCCAGCATTTT	NA	NA	TRBJ1-5	TRBV20-1
CASSLGTSLKETQYF	TGCGCCAGCAGCTTGGGGACTAGCCTAAAAGAGACCCAGTACTTC	few	TRBD2	TRBJ2-5	TRBV5-1
CSVEGGTGSTEAFF	TGCAGCGTCGAAGGGGGGACCGGCTCGACTGAAGCTTTCTTT	many	NA	TRBJ1-1	TRBV29-1
CASSLTQSTDTQYF	TGTGCCAGCAGCTTGACCCAAAGCACAGATACGCAGTATTTT	NA	NA	TRBJ2-3	TRBV7-9
CASSYRAGNSPLHF	TGTGCCAGCAGTTACAGGGCGGGCAATTCACCCCTCCACTTT	few	NA	TRBJ1-6	TRBV12-3/TRBV12-4
CASSYRGAGGETQYF	TGTGCCAGCAGTTACCGGGGGGCCGGTGGAGAGACCCAGTACTTC	NA	NA	TRBJ2-5	TRBV6-5
CASSLGPTVYEQFF	TGTGCCAGCAGCTTAGGGCCTACGGTATATGAGCAGTTCTTC	NA	NA	TRBJ2-1	TRBV7-2
CAISDPGQSLSYEQYF	TGTGCCATCAGTGACCCGGGACAGTCTCTCTCCTACGAGCAGTACTTC	many	TRBD1	TRBJ2-7	TRBV10-3
CASSSESSLSGQPQHF	TGTGCCAGCAGCTCCGAATCTAGCCTATCCGGTCAGCCCCAGCATTTT	NA	NA	TRBJ1-5	TRBV5-5
CASSEDRVGETQYF	TGTGCCAGCAGTGAAGACAGGGTCGGGGAGACCCAGTACTTC	NA	NA	TRBJ2-5	TRBV6-1
CASSLGGGATYNEQFF	TGCGCCAGCAGCTTGGGCGGGGGGGCCACCTACAATGAGCAGTTCTTC	NA	TRBD2	TRBJ2-1	TRBV5-1
CASSEQVNYGYTF	TGTGCCAGCAGTGAACAGGTTAACTATGGCTACACCTTC	NA	NA	TRBJ1-2	TRBV27
CASSFQAGAGTDTQYF	TGTGCCAGCAGTTTTCAGGCAGGGGCAGGGACAGATACGCAGTATTTT	NA	NA	TRBJ2-3	TRBV28
CASSEGRYEQYF	TGTGCCAGCAGTGAAGGGCGCTACGAGCAGTACTTC	NA	NA	TRBJ2-7	TRBV6-1
CASSNRDVSNNEQFF	TGTGCCAGCAGTAACCGGGACGTATCCAACAATGAGCAGTTCTTC	few	NA	TRBJ2-1	TRBV6-5
CSVQQGDGYTF	TGCAGCGTTCAGCAGGGTGATGGCTACACCTTC	few	NA	TRBJ1-2	TRBV29-1
CASSLAFDRADNSPLHF	TGTGCCAGCAGCTTGGCTTTCGACAGGGCGGATAATTCACCCCTCCACTTT	few	TRBD1	TRBJ1-6	TRBV5-6
CSASPGTGGLNEQFF	TGCAGTGCTAGCCCCGGGACAGGGGGACTCAATGAGCAGTTCTTC	NA	TRBD1	TRBJ2-1	TRBV20-1
CAIAWTGDEQYF	TGTGCCATCGCATGGACAGGGGACGAGCAGTACTTC	NA	TRBD1	TRBJ2-7	TRBV2
CSARRTVRETQYF	TGCAGTGCTAGGCGGACCGTTAGAGAGACCCAGTACTTC	few	NA	TRBJ2-5	TRBV20-1
CASRERVGETQYF	TGCGCCAGCAGAGAGCGGGTCGGCGAGACCCAGTACTTC	NA	NA	TRBJ2-5	TRBV5-1
CASSYRPSPYEQYF	TGTGCCAGCAGTTACCGGCCCTCCCCGTACGAGCAGTACTTC	NA	NA	TRBJ2-7	TRBV6-5
CASSQDQPETQYF	TGTGCCAGCAGCCAAGATCAGCCAGAGACCCAGTACTTC	NA	NA	TRBJ2-5	TRBV3-1
CASSSTGLVGEYF	TGTGCCAGCAGCTCCACGGGACTAGTGGGGGAGTACTTC	NA	TRBD2	TRBJ2-4	TRBV7-2
CAISAGGREKLFF	TGTGCCATCAGTGCGGGGGGAAGGGAAAAACTGTTTTTT	NA	NA	TRBJ1-4	TRBV10-3
CASLPGGAGDTQYF	TGCGCCAGCCTCCCGGGAGGTGCAGGAGATACGCAGTATTTT	NA	TRBD2	TRBJ2-3	TRBV5-1
CSTPGDRGDGYTF	TGCAGCACCCCGGGGGACAGGGGGGATGGCTACACCTTC	few	TRBD1	TRBJ1-2	TRBV29-1
CASSQDGGLAGRVLNEQFF	TGCGCCAGCAGCCAAGATGGGGGGTTGGCCGGGAGGGTATTGAATGAGCAGTTCTTC	few	TRBD2	TRBJ2-1	TRBV4-1